This T cell receptor (beta chain) was profiled in a study of blood T cell repertoires in COVID-19. As for the study in general: Acute-phase and convalescent COVID-19 samples originated in the United States, Italy and Spain. The analysed material was cDNA or gDNA that came from T cells, B-cell-depleted T cells, or PBMCs.

Authors' data handling: It was from reference gene primer amplification that nucleated cell counts were estimated. Using immunoSEQ multiplex PCR, the repertoire was profiled, and TCRdb retains in-frame clones only, with some absent. V, J and clone size were drawn from that table, and D and trimming were deduced from the DNA. Of around 80,000 clones detected, approximately 78% appear once; the ten largest clones hold over 9.5%. CDR1 MNHEY and CDR2 SMNVEV come from the germline V gene (reference sequence). Trimming shortened V by 3 bases and J by 7 bases, and 16 bases separated the two germline ends. The CDR3 totals 15 residues.

This TCR was sampled from a man between 60 and 75 years old with acute or convalescent COVID-19. The chain recombines TRBV27 with TRBJ1-5; D is unclear. Sequences were obtained from peripheral blood. The CDR3 nucleotides are TGTGCCAGCAGTTTGAACGGGAAGGGAAGCCAGCCCCAGCATTTT. Translation: CASSLNGKGSQPQHF.